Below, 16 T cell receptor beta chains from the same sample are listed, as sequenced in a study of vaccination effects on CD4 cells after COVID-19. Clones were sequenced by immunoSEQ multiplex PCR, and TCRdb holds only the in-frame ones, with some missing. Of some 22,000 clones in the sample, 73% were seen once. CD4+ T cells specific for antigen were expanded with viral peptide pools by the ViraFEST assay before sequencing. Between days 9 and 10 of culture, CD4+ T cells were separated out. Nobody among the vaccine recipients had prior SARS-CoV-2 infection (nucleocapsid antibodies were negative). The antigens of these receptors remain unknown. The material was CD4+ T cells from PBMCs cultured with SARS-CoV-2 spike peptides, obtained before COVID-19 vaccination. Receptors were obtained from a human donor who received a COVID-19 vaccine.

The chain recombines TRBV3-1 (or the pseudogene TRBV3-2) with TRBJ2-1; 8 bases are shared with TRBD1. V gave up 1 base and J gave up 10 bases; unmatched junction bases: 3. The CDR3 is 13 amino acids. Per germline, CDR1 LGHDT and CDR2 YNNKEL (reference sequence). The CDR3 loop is CASSQGTGGEQFF. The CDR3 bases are TGTGCCAGCAGCCAAGGAACAGGGGGGGAGCAGTTCTTC.

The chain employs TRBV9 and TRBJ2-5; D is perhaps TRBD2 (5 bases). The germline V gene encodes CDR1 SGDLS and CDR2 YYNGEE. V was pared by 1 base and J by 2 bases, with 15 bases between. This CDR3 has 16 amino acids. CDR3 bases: TGTGCCAGCAGCGTAACCAATCGTGGAGGACAAGAGACCCAGTACTTC. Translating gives CASSVTNRGGQETQYF.

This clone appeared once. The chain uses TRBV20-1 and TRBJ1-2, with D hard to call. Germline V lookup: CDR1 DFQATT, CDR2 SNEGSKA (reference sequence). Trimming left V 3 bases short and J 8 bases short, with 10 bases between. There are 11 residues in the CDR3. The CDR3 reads CSASLGQGYTF. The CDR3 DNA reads TGCAGTGCTAGTTTGGGTCAGGGCTACACCTTC.

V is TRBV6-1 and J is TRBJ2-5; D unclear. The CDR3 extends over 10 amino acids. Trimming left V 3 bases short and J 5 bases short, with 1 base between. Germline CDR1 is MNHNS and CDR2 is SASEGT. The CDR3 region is CASSDETQYF. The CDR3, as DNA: TGTGCCAGCAGTGACGAGACCCAGTACTTC.

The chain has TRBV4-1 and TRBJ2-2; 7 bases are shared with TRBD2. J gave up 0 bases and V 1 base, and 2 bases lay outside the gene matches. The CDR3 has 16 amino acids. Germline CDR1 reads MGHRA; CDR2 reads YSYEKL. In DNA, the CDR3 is TGCGCCAGCAGCCAAGTACGGGGGGCGAACACCGGGGAGCTGTTTTTT. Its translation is CASSQVRGANTGELFF.

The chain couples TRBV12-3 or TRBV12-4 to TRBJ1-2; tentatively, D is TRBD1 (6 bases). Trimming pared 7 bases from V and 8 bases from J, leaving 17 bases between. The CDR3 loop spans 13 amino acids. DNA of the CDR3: TGTGCCAGCACCTCACAGGGTGGAAGAGGCTACACCTTC. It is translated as CASTSQGGRGYTF.

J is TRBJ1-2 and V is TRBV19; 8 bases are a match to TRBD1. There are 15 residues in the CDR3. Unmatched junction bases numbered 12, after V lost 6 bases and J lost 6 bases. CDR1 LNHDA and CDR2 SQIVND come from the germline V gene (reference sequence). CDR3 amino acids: CASSDWTTGADGYTF. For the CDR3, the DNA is TGTGCCAGTAGCGACTGGACGACAGGGGCGGATGGCTACACCTTC.

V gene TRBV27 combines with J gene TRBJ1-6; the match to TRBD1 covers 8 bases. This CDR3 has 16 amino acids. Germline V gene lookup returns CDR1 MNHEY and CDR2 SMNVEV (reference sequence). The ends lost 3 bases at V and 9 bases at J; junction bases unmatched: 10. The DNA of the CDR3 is TGTGCCAGCAGTTTTGCCGGGACAGGTCGGCTTTCACCCCTCCACTTT. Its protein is CASSFAGTGRLSPLHF.

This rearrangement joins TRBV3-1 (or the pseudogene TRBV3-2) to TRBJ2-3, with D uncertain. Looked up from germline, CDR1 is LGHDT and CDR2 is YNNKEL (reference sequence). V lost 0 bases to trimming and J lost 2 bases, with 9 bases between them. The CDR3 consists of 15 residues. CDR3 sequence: CASSQEVHSTDTQYF. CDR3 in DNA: TGTGCCAGCAGCCAAGAAGTTCATTCCACAGATACGCAGTATTTT.

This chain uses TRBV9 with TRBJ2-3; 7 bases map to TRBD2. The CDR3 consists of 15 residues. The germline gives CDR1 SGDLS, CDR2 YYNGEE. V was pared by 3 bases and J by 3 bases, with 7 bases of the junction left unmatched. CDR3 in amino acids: CASSASSGRTDTQYF. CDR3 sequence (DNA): TGTGCCAGCAGCGCCTCTAGCGGCCGTACAGATACGCAGTATTTT.

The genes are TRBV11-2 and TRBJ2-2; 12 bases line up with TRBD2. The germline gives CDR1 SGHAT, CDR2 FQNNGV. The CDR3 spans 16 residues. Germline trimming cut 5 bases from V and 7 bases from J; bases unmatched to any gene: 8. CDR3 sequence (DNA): TGTGCCAGCAGCCTCCGGACTAGCGGGATGATCGGGGAGCTGTTTTTT. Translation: CASSLRTSGMIGELFF.

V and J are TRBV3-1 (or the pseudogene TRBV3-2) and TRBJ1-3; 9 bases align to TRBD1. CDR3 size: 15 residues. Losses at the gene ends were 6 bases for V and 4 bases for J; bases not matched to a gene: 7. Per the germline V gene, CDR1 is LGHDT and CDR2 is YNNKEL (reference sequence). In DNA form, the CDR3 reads TGTGCCAGCAGAGAATCCGGGACAGGGGGAAACACCATATATTTT. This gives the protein CASRESGTGGNTIYF.

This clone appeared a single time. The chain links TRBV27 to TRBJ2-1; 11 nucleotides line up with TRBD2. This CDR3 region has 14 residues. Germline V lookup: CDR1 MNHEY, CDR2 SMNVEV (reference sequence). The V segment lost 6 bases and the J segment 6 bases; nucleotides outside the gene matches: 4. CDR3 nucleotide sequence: TGTGCCAGCAGCGAGGGACTAGCGGTCAATGAGCAGTTCTTC. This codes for CASSEGLAVNEQFF.

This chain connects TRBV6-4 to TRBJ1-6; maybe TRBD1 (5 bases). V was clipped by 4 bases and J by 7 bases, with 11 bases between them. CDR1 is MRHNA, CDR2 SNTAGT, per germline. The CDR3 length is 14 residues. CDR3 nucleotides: TGTGCCAGCAGTGTTACACCAGGGAATTCACCCCTCCACTTT. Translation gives CASSVTPGNSPLHF.

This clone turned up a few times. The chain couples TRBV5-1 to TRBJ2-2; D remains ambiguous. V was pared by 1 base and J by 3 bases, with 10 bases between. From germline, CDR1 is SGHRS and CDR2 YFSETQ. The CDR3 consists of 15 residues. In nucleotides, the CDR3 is TGCGCCAGCAGCTTGCTGGGGTCCGACACCGGGGAGCTGTTTTTT. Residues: CASSLLGSDTGELFF. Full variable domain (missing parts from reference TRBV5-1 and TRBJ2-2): KAGVTQTPRYLIKTRGQQVTLSCSPISGHRSVSWYQQTPGQGLQFLFEYFSETQRNKGNFPGRFSGRQFSNSRSEMNVSTLELGDSALYLCASSLLGSDTGELFFGEGSRLTVL.

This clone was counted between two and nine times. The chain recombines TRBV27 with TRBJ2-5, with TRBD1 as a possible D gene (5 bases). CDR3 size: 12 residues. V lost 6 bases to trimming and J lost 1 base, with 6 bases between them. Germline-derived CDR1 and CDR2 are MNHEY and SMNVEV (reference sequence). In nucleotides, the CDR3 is TGTGCCAGCAGGGACATCCAAGAGACCCAGTACTTC. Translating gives CASRDIQETQYF.